This T cell receptor beta chain derives from a study of beta chain features in type 1 diabetes (dated by TCRdb to the late 2010s). Turning to the overall study: Mean age, gender distribution, total cell number and subset yield did not differ between patients and healthy donors. Regulatory and stem cell-like memory subsets were obtained from only 8 patients and roughly eight healthy donors, while naive and central memory subsets were obtained from all 30 or so donors. A total of 90 million to 140 million sorted cells were examined across all samples, and RNA yield correlated strongly with the number of cells per subset. The study compared TCRB repertoires of sorted circulating CD4+ T cell subsets between recently diagnosed type 1 diabetes patients and matched healthy donors.

CDR3 length: 14 amino acids, cysteine to phenylalanine. The CDR3 DNA has 42 bases and is translated from base 1. Looking up the germline V gene (reference sequence) yields CDR1 GTSNPN and CDR2 SVGIG. The entire isolated RNA was reverse transcribed using the High Capacity cDNA Reverse Transcription Kit, and thus expressed TCRB transcripts were sequenced. Deep immunoSEQ sequencing was applied to naive, central memory and regulatory T cell samples, giving an average of approximately 3.8 million total reads per sample. Sorted cells were lysed in RLT buffer and RNA was extracted with DNase-treated RNeasy Micro or Mini kits, depending on cell number. To prevent cross-contamination, each cell subset was processed individually, whereas patient and healthy donor samples were processed jointly. Using the immunoSEQ multiplex PCR, TCRB sequences were amplified from cDNA into 87-bp fragments spanning the CDR3 region. Sequencing of the amplicons was performed on the Illumina HiSeq platform. The original pipeline was this. Synthetic template baselines were used to correct PCR bias computationally, reads within Hamming distance 2 were collapsed, and singletons that could not be merged were discarded. By aligning reads against IMGT, V, D and J genes, CDR3 length, and insertions or deletions at six rearrangement sites were assigned. Clonotype counts were normalized to sorted cell number within each subset before computing true diversity and Gini coefficients with the tcR R package. The overlap coefficient, calculated on TCRB nucleotide sequences, was used to measure repertoire sharing. Out-of-frame TCRB sequences from naive cells were analyzed to stand in for the pre-selection repertoire. As stored in TCRdb, this immuneACCESS dataset retains in-frame rearrangements with V and J assigned. A fraction of the clones does not appear; measured against another copy, unresolved V genes explain less than half of the discrepancy, and the remainder lacks a known reason. The V and J calls and clone size were taken over from that table, and D and trimming were inferred from the DNA. The sample profile shows 250,000 to 300,000 clones; 14% of them were found once. Approximately 0.015% of the sample comes from the top ten.

General study outcomes and caveats: Because cDNA rather than genomic DNA was sequenced, highly expressing activated cells could have been over-represented, although no difference in activation and CD3 levels was found between groups. Naive, central memory and regulatory TCRB repertoires appeared more similar among patients than among healthy donors. PCR may preferentially amplify shorter templates, but because patient and control samples were amplified and corrected together, any resulting skew would affect both groups equally. In all four CD4+ subsets, TCRB CDR3 length was moderately but significantly shorter in type 1 diabetes patients. At VDJ recombination sites, patients with type 1 diabetes made fewer insertions and deleted more nucleotides, a pattern implying thymic rearrangement abnormalities. Only small numbers of individuals were included in the HLA sub-analyses, which left unresolved whether HLA type had any influence on TCRB rearrangement.

About this clone itself: Its antigen is unknown. There are no base qualities to consult, and no much larger clone falls within one base.

Each donor gave one peripheral blood draw, averaging approximately 120 mL, which was collected into heparinised tubes. Using a panel that included CD45RO, CCR7, CD25, CD127, CD95 and CD27, naive, central memory, regulatory and stem cell-like memory CD4+ T cells were sorted on a BD FACSAria II. Every sorted population had a purity above 95%. PBMCs were separated immediately by Lymphoprep density gradient centrifugation and were stained directly, without being cultured. Samples were stained and sorted in pairs, with one healthy donor and one patient per experiment, so that batch effects were minimized.

Rearrangement joined TRBV30 to TRBJ2-5; 9 junctional bases match TRBD1. The end of the DNA aligns better with TRBJ2-7, so the J call may be wrong. This receptor was taken from a man between 25 and 39 years old with type 1 diabetes. Specimen: naive CD4+ T cells from blood. The cell subset or site tag for this specimen amounts to: true naive CD4+ T cells. The CDR3 here reads CAWRGKGQGYEQYF. The nucleotide sequence reads TGTGCCTGGAGGGGAAAAGGACAGGGGTACGAGCAGTACTTC.